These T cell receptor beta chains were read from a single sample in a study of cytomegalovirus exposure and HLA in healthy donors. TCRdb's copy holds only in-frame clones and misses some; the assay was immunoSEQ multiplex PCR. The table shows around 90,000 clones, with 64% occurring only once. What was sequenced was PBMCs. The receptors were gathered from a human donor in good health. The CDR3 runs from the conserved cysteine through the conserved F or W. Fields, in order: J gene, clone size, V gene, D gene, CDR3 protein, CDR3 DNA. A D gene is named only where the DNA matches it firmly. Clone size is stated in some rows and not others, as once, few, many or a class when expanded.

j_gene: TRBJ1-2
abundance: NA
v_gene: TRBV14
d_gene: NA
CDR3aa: CASSQVTAVIEGYTF
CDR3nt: TGTGCCAGCAGCCAAGTAACAGCCGTAATTGAAGGCTACACCTTC

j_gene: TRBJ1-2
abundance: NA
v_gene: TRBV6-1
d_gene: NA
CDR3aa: CASSEAQGKSKGYTF
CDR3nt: TGTGCCAGCAGTGAAGCTCAGGGGAAGTCTAAGGGCTACACCTTC

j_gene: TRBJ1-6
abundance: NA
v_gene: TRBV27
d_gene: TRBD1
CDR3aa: CAPGQGFAYNSPLHF
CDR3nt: TGTGCCCCGGGACAGGGTTTTGCCTATAATTCACCCCTCCACTTT

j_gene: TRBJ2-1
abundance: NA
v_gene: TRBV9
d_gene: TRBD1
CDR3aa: CASSVSGGTGNEQFF
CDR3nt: TGTGCCAGCAGCGTCTCCGGAGGGACAGGGAATGAGCAGTTCTTC

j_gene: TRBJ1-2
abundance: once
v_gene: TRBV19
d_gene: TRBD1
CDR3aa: CASSVGQGAYGYTF
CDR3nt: TGTGCCAGTAGTGTGGGACAGGGAGCCTATGGCTACACCTTC

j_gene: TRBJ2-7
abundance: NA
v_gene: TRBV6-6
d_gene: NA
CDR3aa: CASSHRAGEQYF
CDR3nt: TGTGCCAGCAGTCACAGGGCCGGGGAGCAGTACTTC

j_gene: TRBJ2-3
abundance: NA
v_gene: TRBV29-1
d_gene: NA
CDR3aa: CSVEILTGTDTQYF
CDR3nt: TGCAGCGTTGAAATTCTAACCGGCACAGATACGCAGTATTTT

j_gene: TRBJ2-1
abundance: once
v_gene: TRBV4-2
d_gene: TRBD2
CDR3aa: CASSQTSGGANEQFF
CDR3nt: TGTGCCAGCAGCCAAACTAGCGGGGGGGCGAATGAGCAGTTCTTC

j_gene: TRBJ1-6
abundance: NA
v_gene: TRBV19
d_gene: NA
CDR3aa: CASRGMGGNSPLHF
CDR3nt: TGTGCCAGTAGGGGGATGGGAGGTAATTCACCCCTCCACTTT

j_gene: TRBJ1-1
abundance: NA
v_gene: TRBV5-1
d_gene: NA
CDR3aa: CASSLEWGQNTEAFF
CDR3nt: TGCGCCAGCAGCTTGGAATGGGGACAGAACACTGAAGCTTTCTTT

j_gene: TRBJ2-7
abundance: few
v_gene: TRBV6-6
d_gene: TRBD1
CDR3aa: CASREWTGTAFDEQYF
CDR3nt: TGTGCCAGCAGGGAATGGACAGGGACCGCCTTTGACGAGCAGTACTTC